Listed here are 31 T cell receptor beta chains from one sample, sequenced in a study of cytomegalovirus exposure and HLA in healthy donors. 60 Vbeta and 13 Jbeta primers were used in PCR. The assay was immunoSEQ multiplex PCR, and TCRdb's table has in-frame clones only and misses some. The sample holds fewer than 150,000 clones, 76% seen once. Sequences were obtained from PBMCs. The receptors were gathered from a man aged 35-49 years in good health and CMV-seronegative.

The V call is TRBV5-6, the J call TRBJ1-6; TRBD1 might be the D (6 bases). Trimming left V 3 bases short and J 8 bases short, with 15 bases between. Germline V gives CDR1 SGHDT, CDR2 YYEEEE. This CDR3 has 15 residues. The CDR3 spells CASSWGQGMDSPLHF. CDR3 sequence (DNA): TGTGCCAGCAGCTGGGGGCAGGGGATGGATTCACCCCTCCACTTT.

The rearrangement uses TRBV7-9 and TRBJ1-2; D ambiguous. Trimming left V 3 bases short and J 5 bases short, with 13 bases between. This CDR3 has 14 residues. CDR1 is SEHNR, CDR2 FQNEAQ, per germline (reference sequence). As DNA, the CDR3 is TGTGCCAGCAGCTTGATGACCAGGCAATATGGCTACACCTTC. Translating gives CASSLMTRQYGYTF.

The chain combines TRBV28 with TRBJ2-7; no definite D call. The V end lost 4 bases, the J end lost 1 base, and 11 bases lay between the germline ends. CDR1 is MDHEN and CDR2 is SYDVKM in the germline V gene. CDR3 size: 14 residues. The CDR3 loop is CASSSGSYSYEQYF. CDR3 in DNA: TGTGCCAGCAGTTCAGGTTCCTATTCCTACGAGCAGTACTTC.

The chain joins TRBV30 to TRBJ2-3; 11 nucleotides agree with TRBD2. The CDR3 is made up of 14 amino acids. Germline-derived CDR1 and CDR2 are GTSNPN and SVGIG (reference sequence). Losses at the gene ends were 3 bases for V and 8 bases for J; bases not matched to a gene: 7. The CDR3 region has the DNA TGTGCCTGGAGACTAGCGGGAGTTACGGGTACGCAGTATTTT. Encoded protein: CAWRLAGVTGTQYF.

The chain recombines TRBV27 with TRBJ1-6, with 7 bases identical to TRBD1. This CDR3 is built from 15 residues. Trimming took 5 bases from V and 9 from J; bases not matched to a gene: 10. The germline V gene has CDR1 MNHEY and CDR2 SMNVEV (reference sequence). CDR3 sequence reads: CASSPTRQGGSPLHF. CDR3 DNA sequence: TGTGCCAGCAGTCCAACCCGACAGGGTGGTTCACCCCTCCACTTT.

This sequence joins TRBV7-3 and TRBJ1-4; D is undetermined. The V end lost 5 bases, the J end lost 0 bases, and 7 bases lay between the germline ends. CDR1 is SGHTA and CDR2 is FQGTGA in the germline V gene. The CDR3 is made up of 14 amino acids. Here the CDR3 reads CASSPSATNEKLFF. The CDR3 coding sequence is TGTGCCAGCAGCCCCTCCGCAACTAATGAAAAACTGTTTTTT. Full variable domain (remainder filled in from reference TRBV7-3 and TRBJ1-4): GAGVSQTPSNKVTEKGKYVELRCDPISGHTALYWYRQSLGQGPEFLIYFQGTGAADDSGLPNDRFFAVRPEGSVSTLKIQRTERGDSAVYLCASSPSATNEKLFFGSGTQLSVL.

This clone was counted a few times. V is TRBV28 and J is TRBJ2-5; 8 bases are shared with TRBD2. Germline V gene lookup returns CDR1 MDHEN and CDR2 SYDVKM. The CDR3 contains 16 residues. Trimming cost V 2 bases and J 1 base; bases outside gene matches: 6. For the CDR3, the DNA is TGTGCCAGCAGTTTAATCATAGCGGGAACCCAAGAGACCCAGTACTTC. Residues: CASSLIIAGTQETQYF.

This clone was seen a handful of times. The chain recombines TRBV5-8 with TRBJ2-1, with 7 bases lining up with TRBD2. The CDR3 extends over 17 amino acids. With V trimmed by 3 bases and J by 4 bases, 13 bases remained unmatched. Per the germline V gene, CDR1 is SGHTS and CDR2 is YDEGEE. CDR3 nucleotide sequence: TGTGCCAGCAGCTCCCACGAGGCTAGCGGCAATTACAATGAGCAGTTCTTC. Amino acids: CASSSHEASGNYNEQFF.

A few counts support this clone. The chain recombines TRBV5-8 with TRBJ2-5; D may be TRBD1 (5 bases). This CDR3 region has 13 residues. V gave up 5 bases and J gave up 5 bases, with 13 bases separating them. The germline V gene encodes CDR1 SGHTS and CDR2 YDEGEE. The CDR3 reads CASSGGAAETQYF. Here the CDR3 DNA reads TGTGCCAGCAGTGGTGGGGCCGCGGAGACCCAGTACTTC. The full variable domain, completed using reference TRBV5-8 and TRBJ2-5, is EAGVTQSPTHLIKTRGQQATLRCSPISGHTSVYWYQQALGLGLQFLLWYDEGEERNRGNFPPRFSGRQFPNYSSELNVNALELEDSALYLCASSGGAAETQYFGPGTRLLVL.

This chain links TRBV5-1 with TRBJ2-1; 11 bases agree with TRBD2. CDR1 is SGHRS and CDR2 is YFSETQ in the germline V gene. With V trimmed by 2 bases and J by 2 bases, 3 bases remained unmatched. The CDR3 sequence is 16 residues long. In nucleotides, the CDR3 is TGCGCCAGCAGCTTTATTAGCGGGGGGGCCTACAATGAGCAGTTCTTC. It codes for CASSFISGGAYNEQFF.

This clone occurred once. The rearrangement joins TRBV28 to TRBJ1-1; D is unclear. Germline V gene sequence: CDR1 MDHEN, CDR2 SYDVKM. This CDR3 has 13 amino acids. V gave up 3 bases and J gave up 2 bases, with 7 bases separating them. The CDR3 loop reads CASSFYGNTEAFF. The CDR3 coding sequence is TGTGCCAGCAGTTTTTATGGCAACACTGAAGCTTTCTTT.

The chain carries TRBV7-9 and TRBJ2-1; 9 positions match TRBD2. J was trimmed by 7 bases and V by 7 bases; bases with no gene match: 11. CDR1 is SEHNR, CDR2 FQNEAQ, per germline (reference sequence). The CDR3 consists of 15 residues. CDR3 nucleotide sequence: TGTGCCAGCATCCTTAGCGGGAGTCCGAATAATGAGCAGTTCTTC. Residues: CASILSGSPNNEQFF. Variable domain in full (rest from reference TRBV7-9 and TRBJ2-1): DTGVSQNPRHKITKRGQNVTFRCDPISEHNRLYWYRQTLGQGPEFLTYFQNEAQLEKSRLLSDRFSAERPKGSFSTLEIQRTEQGDSAMYLCASILSGSPNNEQFFGPGTRLTVL.

V usage is TRBV5-1 and J usage is TRBJ1-4, with D hard to call. CDR3 size: 13 residues. The germline V gene encodes CDR1 SGHRS and CDR2 YFSETQ. The germline V and J ends were trimmed by 4 bases and 6 bases, with 10 bases remaining between them. Here the CDR3 reads CASSAAVDEKLFF. The CDR3 nucleotides are TGCGCCAGCAGCGCGGCGGTCGATGAAAAACTGTTTTTT.

The chain links TRBV5-1 to TRBJ2-7, with a possible D match to TRBD1 (5 bases). V lost 5 bases and J 4 bases, leaving 28 bases between the germline ends. Germline V lookup: CDR1 SGHRS, CDR2 YFSETQ. The CDR3 length is 18 residues. The CDR3 protein is CASRNGQREVDSKYEQYF. The CDR3 nucleotides read TGCGCCAGCAGAAATGGACAACGTGAGGTGGATTCTAAGTACGAGCAGTACTTC.

This clone was seen a single time. The gene calls are TRBV6-5 and TRBJ1-6, with 7 nucleotides matching TRBD1. V shed 7 bases, J shed 8 bases, and the junction held 8 bases outside the gene matches. Germline V lookup: CDR1 MNHEY, CDR2 SVGAGI. The CDR3 totals 14 residues. The CDR3 is CASKRQGVDSPLHF. CDR3 nucleotide sequence: TGTGCCAGCAAGAGACAGGGAGTGGATTCACCCCTCCACTTT.

The chain recombines TRBV29-1 with TRBJ2-5; D is ambiguous. Germline V gene sequence: CDR1 SQVTM, CDR2 ANQGSEA. This CDR3 has 14 amino acids. V lost 6 bases, J lost 5 bases, and 19 bases lay in between. The CDR3: CSVDSSKPGETQYF. The CDR3 DNA sequence: TGCAGCGTCGACTCCTCGAAACCTGGGGAGACCCAGTACTTC.

The chain recombines TRBV6-4 with TRBJ1-1, with D maybe TRBD1 (6 bases). Germline CDR1 MRHNA, CDR2 SNTAGT. The CDR3 is 14 residues long. Trimming removed 6 bases from V and 1 base from J, with 12 bases in between. The CDR3 protein is CASSPTGANTEAFF. The DNA for the CDR3 is TGTGCCAGCAGCCCGACAGGAGCGAACACTGAAGCTTTCTTT.

This clone was seen once. J is TRBJ2-1 and V is TRBV7-2, with 12 bases that match TRBD2. The CDR3 sequence is 17 residues long. The germline gives CDR1 SGHTA, CDR2 FQGNSA. The junction had 4 bases not matched to a gene; V was cut back by 1 base and J by 3 bases. The CDR3 reads CASSLGLAGVGYNEQFF. CDR3 sequence (DNA): TGTGCCAGCAGCTTAGGACTAGCGGGAGTTGGCTACAATGAGCAGTTCTTC. The variable domain in full, with the rest retrieved from reference TRBV7-2 and TRBJ2-1, is GAGVSQSPSNKVTEKGKDVELRCDPISGHTALYWYRQSLGQGLEFLIYFQGNSAPDKSGLPSDRFSAERTGGSVSTLTIQRTQQEDSAVYLCASSLGLAGVGYNEQFFGPGTRLTVL.

The J gene is TRBJ2-3, the V gene TRBV7-9; D possibly corresponds to TRBD1 (5 bases). Germline lookup yields CDR1 SEHNR and CDR2 FQNEAQ (reference sequence). The CDR3 spans 17 residues. V lost 5 bases, J lost 0 bases, and 18 bases lay in between. CDR3 DNA sequence: TGTGCCAGCAGCGGGGCCCTTCCCGAGACTAGCACAGATACGCAGTATTTT. Translating gives CASSGALPETSTDTQYF.

This clone was recorded a few times. This chain connects TRBV11-2 to TRBJ2-7, with no clear D. Trimming cost V 5 bases and J 6 bases, with 14 bases left between them. The CDR3 is 13 amino acids. Per the germline V gene, CDR1 is SGHAT and CDR2 is FQNNGV. The CDR3 sequence: CASSPRPSSEQYF. CDR3 nucleotide sequence: TGTGCCAGCAGCCCCAGGCCCTCCAGCGAGCAGTACTTC.

V gene TRBV9 combines with J gene TRBJ2-7; a weak D match, TRBD1 (6 bases). The CDR3 length is 14 residues. Germline V gene lookup returns CDR1 SGDLS and CDR2 YYNGEE. V lost 0 bases, J lost 3 bases, and 10 bases lay in between. The CDR3 coding sequence is TGTGCCAGCAGCGTAGGCCAGGGGTTCTACGAGCAGTACTTC. Translation: CASSVGQGFYEQYF.

The chain is built from TRBV27 and TRBJ2-7, with D perhaps TRBD1 (5 bases). This CDR3 has 15 amino acids. The germline V gene has CDR1 MNHEY and CDR2 SMNVEV (reference sequence). Trimming removed 5 bases from V and 3 bases from J, with 17 bases in between. The CDR3 DNA is TGTGCCAGCAGTGTAGATTGGGGTACAGGCTACGAGCAGTACTTC. Protein: CASSVDWGTGYEQYF.

The V call is TRBV7-2, the J call TRBJ2-5; 7 nucleotides match TRBD2. The CDR3 has 14 residues. Per germline, CDR1 SGHTA and CDR2 FQGNSA. The V gene end was trimmed by 5 bases and the J gene end by 4 bases; junction bases not matched to a gene: 7. CDR3 bases: TGTGCCAGCAGCACCAGAGCGGGGCCAGAGACCCAGTACTTC. Its protein product is CASSTRAGPETQYF.

The chain links TRBV18 to TRBJ2-7, with 7 bases fitting TRBD1. The length of the CDR3 is 14 residues. In germline, CDR1 is KGHSH, CDR2 LQKENI. V lost 6 bases to trimming and J lost 5 bases; unmatched junction nucleotides: 10. CDR3 sequence reads: CASSRTGQGDEQYF. The CDR3 bases are TGTGCCAGCTCTCGCACCGGGCAGGGGGACGAGCAGTACTTC.

The chain carries TRBV29-1 and TRBJ2-5; no firm D call. The J call is in doubt because the DNA end fits TRBJ2-7 better. This CDR3 comprises 13 residues. The germline V gene has CDR1 SQVTM and CDR2 ANQGSEA. CDR3 DNA: TGCAGCGTTGTAATCGCGGTTCACTACGAGCAGTACTTC. Translating it yields CSVVIAVHYEQYF.

This clone was seen a few times. V usage is TRBV29-1 and J usage is TRBJ1-4; D ambiguous. The germline CDR1 and CDR2 sequences are SQVTM and ANQGSEA. The germline V and J ends were trimmed by 5 bases and 8 bases, with 18 bases remaining between them. This CDR3 has 14 residues. The CDR3 DNA reads as TGCAGCGTTCAGAGAGGGAACCCTGGGGAAAAACTGTTTTTT. It is translated as CSVQRGNPGEKLFF.

This clone showed up just a few times. V is TRBV4-3 and J is TRBJ2-7; TRBD1 aligns across 7 bases. Germline CDR1 and CDR2: LGHNA and YSLEER. CDR3 length: 14 amino acids. With V trimmed by 1 base and J by 0 bases, 0 bases remained unmatched. The CDR3 is CASSQGQGSYEQYF. The CDR3, as DNA: TGCGCCAGCAGCCAAGGACAGGGCTCCTACGAGCAGTACTTC.

This clone was recorded only once. The V and J genes are TRBV4-1 and TRBJ1-5; D might be TRBD1 (5 bases). The CDR3 is 15 residues long. Per germline, CDR1 MGHRA and CDR2 YSYEKL. The V end was cut by 4 bases, the J end by 6 bases, with 16 bases between. As DNA, the CDR3 is TGCGCCAGCAGCCTCATGGCGGGGGTGGGTCAGCCCCAGCATTTT. This sequence encodes CASSLMAGVGQPQHF.

The chain couples TRBV13 to TRBJ1-2; D gene unclear. Germline loops: CDR1 PRHDT, CDR2 FYEKMQ (reference sequence). This CDR3 region has 15 residues. V lost 7 bases, J lost 0 bases, and 15 bases lay in between. Here the CDR3 DNA reads TGTGCCAGCAAAACGGGATTACTAGCTAACTATGGCTACACCTTC. Its protein product is CASKTGLLANYGYTF.

This chain links TRBV2 with TRBJ1-1, with TRBD1 as a possible D gene (6 bases). CDR3 length: 16 residues. Trimming took off 5 bases at V and 1 base at J, with 17 bases between the two ends. Looked up from germline, CDR1 is SNHLY and CDR2 is FYNNEI. The chain's CDR3 is CASSFPGQLKNTEAFF. DNA of the CDR3: TGTGCCAGCAGTTTTCCGGGACAACTAAAGAACACTGAAGCTTTCTTT.

The genes are TRBV30 and TRBJ1-2, with TRBD1 matching 7 bases. The V segment lost 4 bases and the J segment 4 bases; nucleotides outside the gene matches: 9. The germline gives CDR1 GTSNPN, CDR2 SVGIG (reference sequence). CDR3 length equals 14 residues. The CDR3 reads CAWKPGQSSYGYTF. CDR3 in DNA: TGTGCCTGGAAGCCGGGACAGAGCTCCTATGGCTACACCTTC.